This TCR beta chain derives from a study of technical replicates of blood from several donors. V was trimmed by 5 bases and J by 2 bases, leaving 16 bases between them. The CDR3 spans 16 residues. CDR1 and CDR2 (germline): LNHNV, YYDKDF (reference sequence). Repertoires were generated with immunoSEQ multiplex PCR, while TCRdb's copy carries only in-frame clones and drops some. The data contain about 80,000 clones, 97% of them singletons. The sequencing sample was made of T cells isolated from PBMCs. This TCR was sampled from a human donor in good health. The V gene is TRBV15, the J gene TRBJ1-3; D might be TRBD1 (5 bases). The CDR3 region is CATSSRGVETGNTIYF. The DNA for the CDR3 is TGTGCCACCAGCTCTCGGGGGGTAGAGACTGGAAACACCATATATTTT.